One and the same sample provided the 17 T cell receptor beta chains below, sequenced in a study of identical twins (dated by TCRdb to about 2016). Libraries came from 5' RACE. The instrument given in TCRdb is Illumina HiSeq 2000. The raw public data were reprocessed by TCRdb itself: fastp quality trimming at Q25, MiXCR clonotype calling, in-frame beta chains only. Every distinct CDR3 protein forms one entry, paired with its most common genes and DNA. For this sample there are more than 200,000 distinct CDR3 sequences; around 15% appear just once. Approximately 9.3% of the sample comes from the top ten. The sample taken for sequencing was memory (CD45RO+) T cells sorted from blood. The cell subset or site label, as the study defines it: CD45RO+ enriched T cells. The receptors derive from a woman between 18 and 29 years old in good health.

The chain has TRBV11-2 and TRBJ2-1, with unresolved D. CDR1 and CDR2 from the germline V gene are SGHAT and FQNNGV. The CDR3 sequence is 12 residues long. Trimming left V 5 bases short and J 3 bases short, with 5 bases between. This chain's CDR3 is CASSTDYNEQFF. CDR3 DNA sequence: TGTGCCAGCAGCACGGACTACAATGAGCAGTTCTTC.

CDR3 sequence reads: CASSQGRTKQFF. Written as DNA, the CDR3 is TGTGCCAGCAGCCAGGGGCGAACCAAGCAGTTCTTC. This chain uses TRBV7-2 with TRBJ2-1, with TRBD1 as a possible D gene (6 bases). The CDR3 consists of 12 residues. Germline CDR1 reads SGHTA; CDR2 reads FQGNSA. Trimming left V 5 bases short and J 11 bases short, with 13 bases between.

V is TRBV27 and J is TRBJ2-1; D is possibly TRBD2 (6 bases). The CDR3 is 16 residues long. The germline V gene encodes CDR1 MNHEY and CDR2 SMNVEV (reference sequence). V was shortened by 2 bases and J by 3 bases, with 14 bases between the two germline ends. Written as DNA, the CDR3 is TGTGCCAGCAGTTTAAGAGGGGAGCGGGTCTACAATGAGCAGTTCTTC. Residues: CASSLRGERVYNEQFF.

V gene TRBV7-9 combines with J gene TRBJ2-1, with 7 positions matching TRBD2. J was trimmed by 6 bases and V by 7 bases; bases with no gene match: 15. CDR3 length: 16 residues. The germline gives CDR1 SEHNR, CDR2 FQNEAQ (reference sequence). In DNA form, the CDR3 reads TGTGCCAGCATCCAATGGGACTACCAGTTAGTCAATGAGCAGTTCTTC. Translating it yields CASIQWDYQLVNEQFF.

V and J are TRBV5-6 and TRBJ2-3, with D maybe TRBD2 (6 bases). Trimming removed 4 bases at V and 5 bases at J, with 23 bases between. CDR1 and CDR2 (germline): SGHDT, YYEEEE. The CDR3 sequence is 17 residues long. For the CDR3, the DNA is TGTGCCAGCAGCCTTGGGTTGGGACTCAACCCGGAAGATACGCAGTATTTT. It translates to CASSLGLGLNPEDTQYF.

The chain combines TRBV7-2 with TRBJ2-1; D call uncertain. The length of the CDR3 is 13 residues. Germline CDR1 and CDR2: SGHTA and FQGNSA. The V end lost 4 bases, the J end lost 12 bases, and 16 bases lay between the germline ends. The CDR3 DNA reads TGTGCCAGCAGCTCACGGACCGCCTGGTGGCAGTTCTTC. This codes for CASSSRTAWWQFF.

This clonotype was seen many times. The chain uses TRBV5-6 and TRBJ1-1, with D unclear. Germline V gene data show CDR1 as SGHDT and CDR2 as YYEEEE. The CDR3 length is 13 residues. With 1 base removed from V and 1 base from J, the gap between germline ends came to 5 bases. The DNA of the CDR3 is TGTGCCAGCAGCTTGCGATCGAACACTGAAGCTTTCTTT. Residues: CASSLRSNTEAFF. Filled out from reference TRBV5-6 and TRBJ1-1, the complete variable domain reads DAGVTQSPTHLIKTRGQQVTLRCSPKSGHDTVSWYQQALGQGPQFIFQYYEEEERQRGNFPDRFSGHQFPNYSSELNVNALLLGDSALYLCASSLRSNTEAFFGQGTRLTVV.

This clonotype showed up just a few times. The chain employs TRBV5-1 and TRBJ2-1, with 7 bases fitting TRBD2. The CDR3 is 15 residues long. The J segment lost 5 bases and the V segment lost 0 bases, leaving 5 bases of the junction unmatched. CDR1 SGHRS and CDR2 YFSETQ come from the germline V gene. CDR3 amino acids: CASSLGGRADNEQFF. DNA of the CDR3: TGCGCCAGCAGCTTGGGCGGGAGAGCGGACAATGAGCAGTTCTTC.

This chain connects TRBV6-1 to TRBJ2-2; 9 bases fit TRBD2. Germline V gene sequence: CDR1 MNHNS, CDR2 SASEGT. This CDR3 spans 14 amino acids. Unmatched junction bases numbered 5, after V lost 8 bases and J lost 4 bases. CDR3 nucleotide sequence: TGTGCCAGCGGGGGACTAGCTGGCACCGGGGAGCTGTTTTTT. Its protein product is CASGGLAGTGELFF.

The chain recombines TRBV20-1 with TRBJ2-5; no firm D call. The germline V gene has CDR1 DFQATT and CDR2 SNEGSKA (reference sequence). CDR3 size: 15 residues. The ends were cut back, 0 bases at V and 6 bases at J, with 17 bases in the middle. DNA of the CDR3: TGCAGTGCTAGAGATCGAGTTCCAGCTATGAAGACCCAGTACTTC. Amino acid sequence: CSARDRVPAMKTQYF.

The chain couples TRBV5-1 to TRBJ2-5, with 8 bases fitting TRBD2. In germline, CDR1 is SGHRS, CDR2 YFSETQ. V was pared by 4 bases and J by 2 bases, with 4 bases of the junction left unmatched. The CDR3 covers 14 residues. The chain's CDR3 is CASSQTSGQETQYF. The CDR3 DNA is TGCGCCAGCAGCCAAACTAGCGGACAAGAGACCCAGTACTTC.

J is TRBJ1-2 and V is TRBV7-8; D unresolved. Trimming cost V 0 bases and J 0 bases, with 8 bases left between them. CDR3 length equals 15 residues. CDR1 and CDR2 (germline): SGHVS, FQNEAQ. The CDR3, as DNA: TGTGCCAGCAGCTTAGCCCCTCCAGCTAACTATGGCTACACCTTC. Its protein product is CASSLAPPANYGYTF.

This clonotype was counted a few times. The CDR3 sequence: CATSDPSGSPDTQYF. Written as DNA, the CDR3 is TGTGCCACCAGTGATCCCAGCGGGAGCCCAGATACGCAGTATTTT. The V and J genes are TRBV24-1 and TRBJ2-3, with 8 bases fitting TRBD2. The CDR3 runs to 15 residues. The V gene end was trimmed by 3 bases and the J gene end by 4 bases; junction bases not matched to a gene: 5. Germline values: CDR1 KGHDR, CDR2 SFDVKD.

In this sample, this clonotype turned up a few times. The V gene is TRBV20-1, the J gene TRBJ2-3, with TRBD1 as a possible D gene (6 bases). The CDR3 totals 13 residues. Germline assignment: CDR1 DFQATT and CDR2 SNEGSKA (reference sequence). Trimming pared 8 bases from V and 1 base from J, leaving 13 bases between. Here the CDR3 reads CSLPGHRTDTQYF. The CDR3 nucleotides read TGCAGTCTTCCGGGACACCGCACAGATACGCAGTATTTT.

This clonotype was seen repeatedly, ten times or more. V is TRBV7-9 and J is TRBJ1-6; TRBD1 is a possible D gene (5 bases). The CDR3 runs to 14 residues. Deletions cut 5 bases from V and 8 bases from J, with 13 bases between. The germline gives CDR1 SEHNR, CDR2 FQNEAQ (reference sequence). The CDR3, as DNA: TGTGCCAGCAGCCAGGGACCTGGGGATTCACCCCTCCACTTT. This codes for CASSQGPGDSPLHF. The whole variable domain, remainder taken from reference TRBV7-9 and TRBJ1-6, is DTGVSQNPRHKITKRGQNVTFRCDPISEHNRLYWYRQTLGQGPEFLTYFQNEAQLEKSRLLSDRFSAERPKGSFSTLEIQRTEQGDSAMYLCASSQGPGDSPLHFGNGTRLTVT.

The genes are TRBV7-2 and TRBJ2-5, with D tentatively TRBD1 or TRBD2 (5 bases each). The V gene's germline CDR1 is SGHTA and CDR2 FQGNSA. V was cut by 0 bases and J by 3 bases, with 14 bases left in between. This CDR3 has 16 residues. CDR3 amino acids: CASSLAWGRRKETQYF. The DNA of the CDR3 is TGTGCCAGCAGCTTAGCTTGGGGCAGGAGGAAAGAGACCCAGTACTTC.

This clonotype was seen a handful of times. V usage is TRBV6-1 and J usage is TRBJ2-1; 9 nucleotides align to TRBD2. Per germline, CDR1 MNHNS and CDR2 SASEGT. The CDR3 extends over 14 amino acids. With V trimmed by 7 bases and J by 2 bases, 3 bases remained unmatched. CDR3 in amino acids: CASNSGSAYNEQFF. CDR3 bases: TGTGCCAGCAATAGCGGGAGTGCCTACAATGAGCAGTTCTTC.